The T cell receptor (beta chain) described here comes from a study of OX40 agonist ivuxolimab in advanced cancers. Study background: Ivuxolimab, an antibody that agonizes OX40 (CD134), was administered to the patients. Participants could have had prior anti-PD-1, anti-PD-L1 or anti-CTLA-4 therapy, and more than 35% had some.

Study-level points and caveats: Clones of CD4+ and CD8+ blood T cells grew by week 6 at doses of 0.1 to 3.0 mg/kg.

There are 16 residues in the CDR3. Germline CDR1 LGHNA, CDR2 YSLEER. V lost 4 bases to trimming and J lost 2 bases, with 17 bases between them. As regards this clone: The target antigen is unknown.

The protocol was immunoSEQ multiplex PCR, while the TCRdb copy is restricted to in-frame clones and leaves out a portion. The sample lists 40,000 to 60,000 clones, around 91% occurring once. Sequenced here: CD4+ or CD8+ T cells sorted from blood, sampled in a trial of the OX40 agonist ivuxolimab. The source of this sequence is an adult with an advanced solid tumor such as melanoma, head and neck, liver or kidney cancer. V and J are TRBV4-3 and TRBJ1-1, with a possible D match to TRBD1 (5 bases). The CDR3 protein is CASSRNVGQTNTEAFF. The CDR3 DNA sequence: TGCGCCAGCAGCCGCAACGTGGGGCAGACAAACACTGAAGCTTTCTTT.